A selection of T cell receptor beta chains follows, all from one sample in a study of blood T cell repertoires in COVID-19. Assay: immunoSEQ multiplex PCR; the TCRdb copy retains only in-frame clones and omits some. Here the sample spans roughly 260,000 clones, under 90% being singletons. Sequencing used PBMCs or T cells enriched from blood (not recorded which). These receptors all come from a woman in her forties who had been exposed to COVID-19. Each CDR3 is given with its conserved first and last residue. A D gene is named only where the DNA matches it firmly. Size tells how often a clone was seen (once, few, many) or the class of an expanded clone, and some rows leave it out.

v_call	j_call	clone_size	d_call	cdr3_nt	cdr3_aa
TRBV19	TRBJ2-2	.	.	TGTGCCAGTAGTTTCGGGGGACGGACCGGGGAGCTGTTTTTT	CASSFGGRTGELFF
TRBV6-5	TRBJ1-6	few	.	TGTGCCAGCAGCCGTGCAGGGAATAATTCACCCCTCCACTTT	CASSRAGNNSPLHF
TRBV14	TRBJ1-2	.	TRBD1	TGTGCCAGCAGCCCTGGACCGGGACAGCGACGTCAAGGGCTCTACGGCTACACCTTC	CASSPGPGQRRQGLYGYTF
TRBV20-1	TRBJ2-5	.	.	TGCAGTGCTAGTGGTCCAGAGGCCCAAGAGACCCAGTACTTC	CSASGPEAQETQYF
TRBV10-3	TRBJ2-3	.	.	TGTGCCATCACTCCCGGACTGGCTGGGGATACGCAGTATTTT	CAITPGLAGDTQYF
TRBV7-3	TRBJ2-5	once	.	TGTGCCAGCAGCTTTTACAGCCAAGAGACCCAGTACTTC	CASSFYSQETQYF
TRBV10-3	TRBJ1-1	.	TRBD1	TGTGCCATCAGCGGACAGGCAAACACTGAAGCTTTCTTT	CAISGQANTEAFF
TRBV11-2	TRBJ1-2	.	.	TGTGCCAGCAGTCTCAACGGGGCTAACTATGGCTACACCTTC	CASSLNGANYGYTF
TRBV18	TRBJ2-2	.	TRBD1	TGTGCCAGCTCACAAGGGCAGGGGGCTCGCACCGGGGAGCTGTTTTTT	CASSQGQGARTGELFF
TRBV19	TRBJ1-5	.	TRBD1	TGTGCCAGTAGTTCTCCCGGCGCAGGGGGTCAGCCCCAGCATTTT	CASSSPGAGGQPQHF
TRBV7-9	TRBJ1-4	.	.	TGTGCCAGCAGCTACCCGAGGGCCGGTGAAAAACTGTTTTTT	CASSYPRAGEKLFF
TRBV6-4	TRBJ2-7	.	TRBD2	TGTGCCAGCAGTGCCGGACTAGCGGGGGGGCCGGGTGAGCAGTACTTC	CASSAGLAGGPGEQYF
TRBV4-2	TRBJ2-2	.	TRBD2	TGTGCCAGCAGCCAAGAAGGGGGACTAGCGGGGGCGCAAACCGGGGAGCTGTTTTTT	CASSQEGGLAGAQTGELFF
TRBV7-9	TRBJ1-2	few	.	TGTGCCAGCAGCTTAGCCGGGGTCGGCTACACCTTC	CASSLAGVGYTF
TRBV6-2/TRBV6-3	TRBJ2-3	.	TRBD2	TGTGCCAGCAGCTTAGCTAGCGGGGTTGGAGATACGCAGTATTTT	CASSLASGVGDTQYF
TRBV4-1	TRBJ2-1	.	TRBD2	TGCGCCAGCAGCCAAGATTCCCGGGCTAGCGGGGGTGGGAATGAGCAGTTCTTC	CASSQDSRASGGGNEQFF
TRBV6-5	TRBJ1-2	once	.	TGTGCCAGCAGTACGGACACTAACTATGGCTACACCTTC	CASSTDTNYGYTF
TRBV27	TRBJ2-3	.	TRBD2	TGTGCCAGCAGTTACCGGGGACTAGCGGGGGTGACAGATACGCAGTATTTT	CASSYRGLAGVTDTQYF
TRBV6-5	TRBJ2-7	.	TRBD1	TGTGCCAGCAGCCCCGGGACAGGGACCGAGCAGTACTTC	CASSPGTGTEQYF
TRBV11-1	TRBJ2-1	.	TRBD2	TGTGCCAGCAGAAAGCAAGCGGGGGCCATATACAATGAGCAGTTCTTC	CASRKQAGAIYNEQFF